Sequencing of this TCR beta chain was carried out in a study of identical twins. Whole-study results and caveats: Cord blood beta clonotypes that were abundant carried fewer insertions, and memory repertoires showed no such trend. Twins showed weaker excess sharing in their beta out-of-frame sequences.

Template switching created a universal primer site, and the cDNA included unique molecular identifiers. In TCRdb, the 5' RACE reads were re-called with MiXCR into one record per CDR3 protein. The table lists 1.5 million to 2 million distinct CDR3 sequences, about 30% of them singletons. To note about this clonotype: The target antigen is unknown.

Healthy Caucasians, and only they, were the donors. The sequenced sample was cord blood. The clonotype originates from a newborn girl in good health.

The CDR3, as DNA: TGTGCCAGCAGCCTACTGCGGACAACCAAAAACATTCAGTACTTC. Amino acid sequence: CASSLLRTTKNIQYF. This chain connects TRBV7-2 to TRBJ2-4, with a tentative D call TRBD1 (5 bases). The V and J ends lost 5 bases and 2 bases respectively, with 13 bases between them. CDR3 size: 15 residues. Per germline, CDR1 SGHTA and CDR2 FQGNSA.